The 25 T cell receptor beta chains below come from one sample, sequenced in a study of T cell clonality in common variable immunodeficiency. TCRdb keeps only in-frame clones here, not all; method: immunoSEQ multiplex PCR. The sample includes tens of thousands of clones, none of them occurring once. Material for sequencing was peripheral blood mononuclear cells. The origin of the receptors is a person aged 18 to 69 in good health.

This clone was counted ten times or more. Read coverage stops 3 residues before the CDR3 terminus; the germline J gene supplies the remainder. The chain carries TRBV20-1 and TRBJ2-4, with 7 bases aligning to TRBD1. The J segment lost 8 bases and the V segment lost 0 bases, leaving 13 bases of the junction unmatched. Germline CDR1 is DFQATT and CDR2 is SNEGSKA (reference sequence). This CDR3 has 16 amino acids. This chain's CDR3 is CSARDAAKGARDIQYF. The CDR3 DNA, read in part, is TGCAGTGCTAGAGATGCGGCCAAGGGGGCGCGAGACATT.

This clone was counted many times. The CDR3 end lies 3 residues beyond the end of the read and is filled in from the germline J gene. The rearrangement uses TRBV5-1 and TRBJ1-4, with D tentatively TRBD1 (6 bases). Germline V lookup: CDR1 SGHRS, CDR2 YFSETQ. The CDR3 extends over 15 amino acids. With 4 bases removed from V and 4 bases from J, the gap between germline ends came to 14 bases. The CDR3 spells CASSARQVRNEKLFF. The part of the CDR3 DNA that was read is TGCGCCAGCAGCGCCCGACAGGTCCGTAATGAAAAA.

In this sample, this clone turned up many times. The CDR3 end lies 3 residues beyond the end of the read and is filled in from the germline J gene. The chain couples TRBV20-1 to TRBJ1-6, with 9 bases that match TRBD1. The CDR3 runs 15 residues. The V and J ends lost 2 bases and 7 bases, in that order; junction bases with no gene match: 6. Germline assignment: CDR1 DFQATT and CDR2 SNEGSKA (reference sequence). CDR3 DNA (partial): TGCAGTGCTAGATCCCGCGGGACAGGGAATTCACCC. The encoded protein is CSARSRGTGNSP. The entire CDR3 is CSARSRGTGNSPLHF.

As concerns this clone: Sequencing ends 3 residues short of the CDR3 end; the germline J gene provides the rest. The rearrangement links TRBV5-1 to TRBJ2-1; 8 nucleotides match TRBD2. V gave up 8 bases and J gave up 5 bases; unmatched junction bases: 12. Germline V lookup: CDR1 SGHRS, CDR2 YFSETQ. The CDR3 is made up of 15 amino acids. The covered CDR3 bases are TGCGCCAGTGCCACTTCGACTAGCGCAAACAATGAG. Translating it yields CASATSTSANNE. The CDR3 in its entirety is CASATSTSANNEQFF. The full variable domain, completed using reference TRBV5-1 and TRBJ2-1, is KAGVTQTPRYLIKTRGQQVTLSCSPISGHRSVSWYQQTPGQGLQFLFEYFSETQRNKGNFPGRFSGRQFSNSRSEMNVSTLELGDSALYLCASATSTSANNEQFFGPGTRLTVL.

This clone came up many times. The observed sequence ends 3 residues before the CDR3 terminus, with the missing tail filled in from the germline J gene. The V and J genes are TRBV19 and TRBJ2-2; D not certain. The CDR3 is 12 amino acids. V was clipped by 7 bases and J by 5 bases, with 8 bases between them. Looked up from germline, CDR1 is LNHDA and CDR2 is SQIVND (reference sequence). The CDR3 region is CASMFGTGELFF. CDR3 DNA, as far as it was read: TGTGCCAGTATGTTCGGTACCGGGGAG.

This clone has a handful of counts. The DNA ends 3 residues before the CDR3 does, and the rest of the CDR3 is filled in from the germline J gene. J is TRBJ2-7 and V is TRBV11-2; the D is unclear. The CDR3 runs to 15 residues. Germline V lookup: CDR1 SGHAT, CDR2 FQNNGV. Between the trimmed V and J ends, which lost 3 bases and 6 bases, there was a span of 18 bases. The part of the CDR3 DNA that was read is TGTGCCAGCAGCTTTCTTCGAGTTAGTCCCCGCGAG. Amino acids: CASSFLRVSPRE. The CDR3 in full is CASSFLRVSPREQYF.

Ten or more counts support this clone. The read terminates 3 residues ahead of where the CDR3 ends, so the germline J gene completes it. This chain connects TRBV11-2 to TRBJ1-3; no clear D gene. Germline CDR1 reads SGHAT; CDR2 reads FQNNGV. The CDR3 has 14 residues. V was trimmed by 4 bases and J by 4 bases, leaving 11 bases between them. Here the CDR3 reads CASSSRLEGNTIYF. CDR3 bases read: TGTGCCAGCAGCTCACGACTGGAAGGAAACACC.

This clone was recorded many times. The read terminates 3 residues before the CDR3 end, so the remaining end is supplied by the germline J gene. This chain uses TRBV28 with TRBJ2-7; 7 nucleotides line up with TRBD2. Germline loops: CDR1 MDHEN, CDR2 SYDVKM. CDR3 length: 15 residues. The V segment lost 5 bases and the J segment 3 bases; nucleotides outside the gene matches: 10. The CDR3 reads CASSGGSPADYEQYF. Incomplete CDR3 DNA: TGTGCCAGCAGTGGCGGGAGTCCGGCAGACTACGAG.

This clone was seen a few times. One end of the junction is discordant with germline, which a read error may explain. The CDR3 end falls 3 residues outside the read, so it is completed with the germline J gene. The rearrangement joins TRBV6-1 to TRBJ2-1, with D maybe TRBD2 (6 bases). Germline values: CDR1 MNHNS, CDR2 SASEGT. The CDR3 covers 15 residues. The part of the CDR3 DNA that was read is TGTGCCAGCGGTGAAAGGGCGGGGTCCTACAATGAG. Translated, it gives CASGERAGSYNE. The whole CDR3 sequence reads CASGERAGSYNEQFF.

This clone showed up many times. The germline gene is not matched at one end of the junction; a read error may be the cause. The CDR3 here is CTSSPDATSVFTDTQYF. Incomplete CDR3 DNA: TGTACCAGCAGCCCCGACGCTACTAGCGTATTCACAGATACG. The rearrangement uses TRBV14 and TRBJ2-3; TRBD2 aligns across 7 bases. The read ends 3 residues shy of where the CDR3 ends; the end is completed using the germline J gene. The CDR3 spans 17 residues. Germline lookup yields CDR1 SGHDN and CDR2 FVKESK.

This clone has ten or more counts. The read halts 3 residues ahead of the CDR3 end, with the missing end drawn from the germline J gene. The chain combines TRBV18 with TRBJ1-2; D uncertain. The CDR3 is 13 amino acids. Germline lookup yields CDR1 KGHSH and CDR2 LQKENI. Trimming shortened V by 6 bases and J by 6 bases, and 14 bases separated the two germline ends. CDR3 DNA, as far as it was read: TGTGCCAGCTCCGTGCGGCTCGGCGATGGC. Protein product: CASSVRLGDG. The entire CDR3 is CASSVRLGDGYTF.

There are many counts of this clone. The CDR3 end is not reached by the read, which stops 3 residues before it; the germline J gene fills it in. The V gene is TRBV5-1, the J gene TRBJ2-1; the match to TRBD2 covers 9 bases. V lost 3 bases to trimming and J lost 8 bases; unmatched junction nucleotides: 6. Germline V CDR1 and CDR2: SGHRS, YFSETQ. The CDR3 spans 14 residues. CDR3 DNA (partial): TGCGCCAGCAGCTCTAGCGGGGTTCCTCATGAG. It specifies CASSSSGVPHE. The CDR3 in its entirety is CASSSSGVPHEQFF.

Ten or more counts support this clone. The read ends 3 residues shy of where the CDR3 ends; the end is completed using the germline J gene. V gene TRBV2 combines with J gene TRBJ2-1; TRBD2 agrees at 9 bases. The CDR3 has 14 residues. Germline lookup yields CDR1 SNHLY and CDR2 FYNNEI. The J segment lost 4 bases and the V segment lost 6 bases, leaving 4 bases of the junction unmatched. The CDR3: CASRAGGLYNEQFF. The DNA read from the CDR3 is TGTGCCAGCAGGGCGGGGGGGCTGTACAATGAG.

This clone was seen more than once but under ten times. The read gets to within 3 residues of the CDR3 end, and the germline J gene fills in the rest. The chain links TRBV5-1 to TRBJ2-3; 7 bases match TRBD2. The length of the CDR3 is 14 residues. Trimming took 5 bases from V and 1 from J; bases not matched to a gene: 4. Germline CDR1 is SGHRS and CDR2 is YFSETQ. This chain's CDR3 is CASRAGSGTDTQYF. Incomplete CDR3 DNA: TGCGCCAGCAGAGCGGGAAGTGGCACAGATACG.

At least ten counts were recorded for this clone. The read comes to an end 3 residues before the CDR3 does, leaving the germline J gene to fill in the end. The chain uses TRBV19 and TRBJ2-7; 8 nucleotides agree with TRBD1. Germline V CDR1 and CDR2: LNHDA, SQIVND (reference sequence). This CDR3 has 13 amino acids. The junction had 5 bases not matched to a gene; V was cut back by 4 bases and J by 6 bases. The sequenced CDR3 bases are TGTGCCAGTAGTACGGACAGGGCGGGCGAG. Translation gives CASSTDRAGE. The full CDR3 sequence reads CASSTDRAGEQYF.

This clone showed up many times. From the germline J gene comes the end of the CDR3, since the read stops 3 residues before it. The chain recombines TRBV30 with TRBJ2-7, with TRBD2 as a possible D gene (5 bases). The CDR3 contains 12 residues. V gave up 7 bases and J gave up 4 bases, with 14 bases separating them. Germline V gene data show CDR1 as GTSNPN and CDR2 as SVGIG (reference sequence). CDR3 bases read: TGTGCCTCCGATCGGGGTGGTTACGAG. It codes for CASDRGGYE. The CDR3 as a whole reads CASDRGGYEQYF.

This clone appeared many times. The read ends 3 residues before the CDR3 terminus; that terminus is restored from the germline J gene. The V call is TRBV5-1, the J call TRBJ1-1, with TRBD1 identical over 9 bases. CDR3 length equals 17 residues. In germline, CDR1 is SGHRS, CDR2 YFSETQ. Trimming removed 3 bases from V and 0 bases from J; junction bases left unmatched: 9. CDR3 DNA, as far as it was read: TGCGCCAGCAGCTATGGGACAGGGCGTCTTCTGAACACTGAA. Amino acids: CASSYGTGRLLNTE. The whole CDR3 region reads CASSYGTGRLLNTEAFF.

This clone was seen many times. The covered CDR3 bases are TGTGCCAGCAGCTCCATCCCGACTAGCGGGGTCAAAAACATT. It yields the protein CASSSIPTSGVKNI. The full-length CDR3 reads as CASSSIPTSGVKNIQYF. J is TRBJ2-4 and V is TRBV7-6; 11 bases are shared with TRBD2. The CDR3 is cut off 3 residues early in the read; its end comes from the germline J gene. Germline trimming cut 4 bases from V and 3 bases from J; bases unmatched to any gene: 8. The CDR3 is made up of 17 amino acids. Germline lookup yields CDR1 SGHVS and CDR2 FNYEAQ. Full variable domain (outside the CDR3, taken from reference TRBV7-6 and TRBJ2-4): GAGVSQSPRYKVTKRGQDVALRCDPISGHVSLYWYRQALGQGPEFLTYFNYEAQQDKSGLPNDRFSAERPEGSISTLTIQRTEQRDSAMYRCASSSIPTSGVKNIQYFGAGTRLSVL.

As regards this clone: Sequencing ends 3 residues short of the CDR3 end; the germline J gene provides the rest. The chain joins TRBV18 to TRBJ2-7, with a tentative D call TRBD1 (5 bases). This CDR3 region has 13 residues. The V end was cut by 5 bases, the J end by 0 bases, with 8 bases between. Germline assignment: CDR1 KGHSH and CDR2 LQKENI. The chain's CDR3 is CASSATGSYEQYF. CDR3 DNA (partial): TGTGCCAGCTCAGCTACAGGCTCCTACGAG.

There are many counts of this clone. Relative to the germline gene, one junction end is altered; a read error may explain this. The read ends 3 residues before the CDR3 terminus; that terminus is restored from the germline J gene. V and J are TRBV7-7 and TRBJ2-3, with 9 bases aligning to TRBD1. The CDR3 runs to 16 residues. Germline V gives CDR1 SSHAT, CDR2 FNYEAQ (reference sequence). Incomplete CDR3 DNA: TGTGCTAGCAGCTTAGTACTGGGACAGGGAACAGATACG. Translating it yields CASSLVLGQGTDT. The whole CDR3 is CASSLVLGQGTDTQYF.

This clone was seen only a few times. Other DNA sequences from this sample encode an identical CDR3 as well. The part of the CDR3 DNA that was read is TGTGCCAGTAGTATCCCAGGGAGGGAAAACACC. This codes for CASSIPGRENT. The CDR3 in its entirety is CASSIPGRENTIYF. The rearrangement links TRBV19 to TRBJ1-3; possible D gene TRBD1, 5 bases. The CDR3 end lies 3 residues beyond the end of the read and is filled in from the germline J gene. This CDR3 comprises 14 residues. V lost 3 bases to trimming and J lost 6 bases, with 12 bases between them. Germline V gene lookup returns CDR1 LNHDA and CDR2 SQIVND (reference sequence).

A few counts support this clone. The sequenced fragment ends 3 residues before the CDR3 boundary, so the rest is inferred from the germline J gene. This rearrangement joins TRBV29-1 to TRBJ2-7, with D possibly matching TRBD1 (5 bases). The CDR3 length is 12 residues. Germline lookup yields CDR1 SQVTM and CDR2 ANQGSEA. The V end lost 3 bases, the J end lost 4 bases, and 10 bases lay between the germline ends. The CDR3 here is CSVEGQLYEQYF. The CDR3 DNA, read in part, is TGCAGCGTTGAGGGGCAGCTTTACGAG.

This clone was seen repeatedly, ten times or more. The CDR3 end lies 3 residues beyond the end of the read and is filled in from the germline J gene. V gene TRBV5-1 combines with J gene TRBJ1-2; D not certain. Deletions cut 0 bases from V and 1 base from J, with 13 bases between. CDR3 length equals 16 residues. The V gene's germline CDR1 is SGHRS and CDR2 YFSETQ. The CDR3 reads CASSLVSAGFNYGYTF. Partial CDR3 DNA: TGCGCCAGCAGCTTGGTATCGGCAGGATTTAACTATGGC.

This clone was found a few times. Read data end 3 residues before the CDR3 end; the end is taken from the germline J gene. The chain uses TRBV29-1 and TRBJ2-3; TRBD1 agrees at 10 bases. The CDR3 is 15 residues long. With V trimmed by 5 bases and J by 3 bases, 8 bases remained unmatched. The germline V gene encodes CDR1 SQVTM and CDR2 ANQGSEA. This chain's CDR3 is CSVPPEGQGTDTQYF. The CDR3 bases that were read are TGCAGCGTTCCTCCTGAGGGACAGGGGACAGATACG.

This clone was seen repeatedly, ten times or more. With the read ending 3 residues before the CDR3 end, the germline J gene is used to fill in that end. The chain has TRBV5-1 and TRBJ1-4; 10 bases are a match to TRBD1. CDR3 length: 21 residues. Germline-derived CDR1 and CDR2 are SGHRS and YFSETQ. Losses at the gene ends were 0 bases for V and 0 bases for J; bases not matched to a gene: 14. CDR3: CASSLARKTGGGPATNEKLFF. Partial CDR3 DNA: TGCGCCAGCAGCTTGGCCCGAAAGACAGGGGGCGGCCCCGCAACTAATGAAAAA.